This T cell receptor (beta chain) was captured by sequencing in a study of blood T cells in healthy people across ages. Study-level findings and limits: Bulk PBMC profiling left naive and antigen-experienced comparisons inconclusive. The percentage of naive T cells correlated strongly with TCR beta diversity.

Collection of 7.5 to 10 milliliters of peripheral blood was performed for each donor. J gave up 10 bases and V 4 bases, and 11 bases lay outside the gene matches. This CDR3 region has 14 residues. Germline CDR1 and CDR2: SGDLS and YYNGEE. Sample-barcoded 5' priming and a J-beta primer mix drove a second PCR of about 6 to 12 cycles. TCRdb passed the 5' RACE reads through MiXCR, listing each CDR3 protein once. The sample lists fewer than 900,000 distinct CDR3 sequences; about 36% were seen once. This clonotype occurred once. Its specificity is not known. The source is a man aged 18-30 years in good health. The sample consisted of blood. The chain uses TRBV9 and TRBJ2-1, with 7 nucleotides matching TRBD1. The CDR3 DNA sequence: TGTGCCAGCAGCCCCGGGACAGAGAACTACGAGCAGTTCTTC. This encodes CASSPGTENYEQFF.